This record looks at one TCR beta chain sequence and its context. Germline trimming cut 1 base from V and 0 bases from J; bases unmatched to any gene: 14. The germline CDR1 and CDR2 sequences are LGHDT and YNNKEL (reference sequence). The CDR3 is 20 residues long. The source of the sample is a study of blood T cell repertoires in COVID-19. Study-level information: Sites in the United States, Italy and Spain provided acute and convalescent COVID-19 samples. The cDNA or gDNA used as material had been derived from T cells, B-cell-depleted T cells, or PBMCs.

Per the authors' pipeline: Amplification with reference gene primers provided the estimates of nucleated cell counts. Profiling relied on immunoSEQ multiplex PCR, and the TCRdb table lists in-frame clones only, not all of them. V, J and clone size reflect that table, while D and trimming were determined from the DNA. Among 70,000 or so clones listed, 82% were seen once. Sequences were obtained from peripheral blood. The rearrangement joins TRBV3-1 (or the pseudogene TRBV3-2) to TRBJ2-3; 9 bases are shared with TRBD2. The receptor was derived from a woman older than 75 with acute or convalescent COVID-19. The CDR3 reads CASSQVRVRAGGLSTDTQYF. The CDR3 DNA reads TGTGCCAGCAGCCAAGTCCGCGTGCGAGCGGGGGGACTTAGCACAGATACGCAGTATTTT.